The source of this TCR beta chain is a study of persistence of HIV-infected CD4 T cells. Turning to this clone: Antigen unknown.

Sequencing used immunoSEQ version 4 in survey mode. The method was immunoSEQ multiplex PCR; TCRdb's version includes in-frame clones alone and lacks a portion of them. This sample has 15,000 to 25,000 clones; approximately 78% occur once, and the top ten carry roughly 7%. Study-wide results and limits: Rare CMV-responding cells carrying HIV-1 proviruses were not analyzed separately for TCR. TCRbeta richness was lower in CMV- and Gag-responding cells than in anti-CD3/anti-CD28-responding cells.

Germline V lookup: CDR1 SEHNR, CDR2 FQNEAQ (reference sequence). The CDR3 is made up of 13 amino acids. The germline V and J ends were trimmed by 1 base and 5 bases, with 6 bases remaining between them. Lysates of CMV-infected fibroblasts at 10 ug/mL stimulated these cells. Sorting of responding CD4+ T cells relied on upregulated CD40 ligand together with CD69. Donors were HIV-1-infected adults who began suppressive ART during chronic infection. The chain recombines TRBV7-9 with TRBJ1-5; possibly TRBD1 for D (5 bases). The clonotype was recovered from an adult man with HIV who was CMV-seropositive. Sequences were derived from CD4+ T cells sorted from PBMCs after roughly 17-hour stimulation, sampled from a patient who received antiretroviral therapy. The CDR3 DNA is TGTGCCAGCAGCTTAGGGGGGGATCAGCCCCAGCATTTT. As protein: CASSLGGDQPQHF.